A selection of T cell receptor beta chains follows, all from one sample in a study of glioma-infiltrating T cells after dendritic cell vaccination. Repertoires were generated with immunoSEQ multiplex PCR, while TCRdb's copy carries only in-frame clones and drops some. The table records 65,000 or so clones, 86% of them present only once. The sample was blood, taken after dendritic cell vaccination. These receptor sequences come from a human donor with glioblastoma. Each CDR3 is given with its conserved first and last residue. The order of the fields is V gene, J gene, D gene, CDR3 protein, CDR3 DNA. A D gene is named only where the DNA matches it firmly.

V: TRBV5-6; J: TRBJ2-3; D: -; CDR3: CASSLVTSGGRYTQYF; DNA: TGTGCCAGCAGCTTGGTTACCAGCGGTGGCAGATATACGCAGTATTTT
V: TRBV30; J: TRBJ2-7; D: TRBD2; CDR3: CAWTPGLAGPYYEQYF; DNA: TGTGCCTGGACTCCCGGACTAGCGGGACCGTACTACGAGCAGTACTTC
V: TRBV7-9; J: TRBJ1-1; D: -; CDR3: CASTPFLSERNTEAFF; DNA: TGTGCCAGCACCCCCTTTTTGAGTGAGAGGAACACTGAAGCTTTCTTT
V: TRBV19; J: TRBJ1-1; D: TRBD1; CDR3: CASSWDRSNTEAFF; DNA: TGTGCCAGTAGTTGGGACAGGTCGAACACTGAAGCTTTCTTT
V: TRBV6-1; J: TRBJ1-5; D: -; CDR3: CASLQLPNQPQHF; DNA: TGTGCCAGCTTACAGCTTCCCAATCAGCCCCAGCATTTT
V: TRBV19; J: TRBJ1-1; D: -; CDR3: CASRERGTEAFF; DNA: TGTGCCAGTAGAGAACGGGGGACTGAAGCTTTCTTT
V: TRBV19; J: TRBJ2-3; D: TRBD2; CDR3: CASSIGKSIHGVAGGSKDTQYF; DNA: TGTGCCAGTAGTATAGGGAAAAGTATCCACGGGGTAGCGGGAGGTTCCAAAGATACGCAGTATTTT
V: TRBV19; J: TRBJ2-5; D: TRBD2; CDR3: CASKELAVQETQYF; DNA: TGTGCCAGTAAAGAACTAGCGGTTCAAGAGACCCAGTACTTC
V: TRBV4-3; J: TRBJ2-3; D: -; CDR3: CASSPRVLAGADTQYF; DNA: TGCGCCAGCAGCCCCAGGGTACTAGCAGGCGCAGATACGCAGTATTTT
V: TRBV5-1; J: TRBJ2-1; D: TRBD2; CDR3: CASSPGLAGGHNEQFF; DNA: TGCGCCAGCAGCCCCGGACTAGCGGGAGGTCACAATGAGCAGTTCTTC
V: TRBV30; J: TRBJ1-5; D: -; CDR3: CAWSPGSNQPQHF; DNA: TGTGCCTGGAGCCCAGGTAGCAATCAGCCCCAGCATTTT